This TCR beta chain was captured by sequencing in a study of technical replicates of blood from several donors (TCRdb year 2017). Turning to this clone: Its target antigen remains unknown. Nothing much larger sits one base from this clone, and base qualities are not available.

The germline V gene specifies SQVTM as CDR1 and ANQGSEA as CDR2. From cysteine to phenylalanine, the CDR3 is 14 amino acids long. Just CDR3 DNA is preserved here, 42 bases in frame from base 1. A distance of 16 bases separates the germline ends of V and J, which lose 4 bases and 4 bases respectively. Libraries were built with the immunoSEQ multiplex PCR assay. As stored in TCRdb, this immuneACCESS dataset retains in-frame rearrangements with V and J assigned. A fraction of the clones does not appear; measured against another copy, unresolved V genes explain less than half of the discrepancy, and the remainder lacks a known reason. Recorded for this sample are 44,000 or so clones; about 94% of them occurred a single time. Roughly 3.9% of the sample is held by the ten biggest clonotypes.

This sequence originates from a human donor in good health. Some clones in this sample may be carry-over from other donors' samples. The source material was PBMCs. This sequence uses TRBV29-1 and TRBJ1-2, with TRBD1 tentatively as D gene (5 bases match). The CDR3 reads as follows: CSVGSPQGGYGYTF. The DNA sequence is given as TGCAGCGTTGGGTCCCCCCAGGGTGGCTATGGCTACACCTTC.